This TCR beta chain was recovered during a study of blood T cells in healthy people across ages. It was with a sample-barcoded 5' primer and a J-beta primer mix that a second PCR of about 7 to 12 cycles was run. TCRdb re-analysed the 5' RACE reads in MiXCR, keeping a single row per CDR3 protein. The sample records around 1.5 million distinct CDR3 sequences, around 39% being singletons. CDR1 MNHNY and CDR2 SVGAGI come from the germline V gene (reference sequence). Trimming took off 0 bases at V and 7 bases at J, with 10 bases between the two ends. The CDR3 contains 14 residues. The sample holds a few counts of this clonotype.

The chain recombines TRBV6-6 with TRBJ2-1, with D possibly matching TRBD2 (6 bases). The receptor's source is a woman aged 18-29 years in good health. The sequenced material came from blood. The CDR3 coding sequence is TGTGCCAGCAGTTACTCGACGGGGGTGAATGAGCAGTTCTTC. Protein: CASSYSTGVNEQFF.